These 32 T cell receptor beta chains originate from one sample sequenced in a study of CD8 T cells in Susac syndrome. When the RNA was reverse transcribed, random hexamers were used with an input of roughly 0.5 to 1 ug. TCRdb processed the immunoSEQ multiplex PCR reads anew with MiXCR; each CDR3 protein has one entry. The profile shows about 85,000 distinct CDR3 sequences, 95% of them singletons. The sequenced sample consisted of CD8+ T cells from PBMCs. These receptors originate from a human donor with Susac syndrome.

The V call is TRBV20-1, the J call TRBJ2-7, with D possibly matching TRBD2 (5 bases). The germline gives CDR1 DFQATT, CDR2 SNEGSKA (reference sequence). Trimming removed 6 bases at V and 3 bases at J, with 18 bases between. This CDR3 contains 14 residues. Written as DNA, the CDR3 is TGCAGTGCCTGGGCCCAAGGCGAGGGCTACGAGCAGTACTTC. It is translated as CSAWAQGEGYEQYF.

The gene calls are TRBV11-2 and TRBJ1-2; perhaps TRBD1 as D (6 bases). Germline CDR1 is SGHAT and CDR2 is FQNNGV. V was cut by 7 bases and J by 8 bases, with 14 bases left in between. The CDR3 has 12 amino acids. CDR3 coding DNA: TGTGCCAGCACCGGACAGATGGAGGGCTACACCTTC. This encodes CASTGQMEGYTF.

This chain connects TRBV18 to TRBJ2-6; 7 bases are shared with TRBD1. The CDR3 is 20 amino acids. The germline V gene has CDR1 KGHSH and CDR2 LQKENI. Trimming cost V 1 base and J 0 bases; bases outside gene matches: 12. The CDR3 DNA follows: TGTGCCAGCTCACCACAACAGGGGCTACCCATGGGCTCTGGGGCCAACGTCCTGACTTTC. Its translation is CASSPQQGLPMGSGANVLTF.

The J gene is TRBJ2-1, the V gene TRBV7-9; D remains unclear. Trimming cost V 5 bases and J 4 bases, with 6 bases left between them. The length of the CDR3 is 12 residues. Germline values: CDR1 SEHNR, CDR2 FQNEAQ (reference sequence). In nucleotides, the CDR3 is TGTGCCAGCAGCCCCCTATACAATGAGCAGTTCTTC. Translated, it gives CASSPLYNEQFF.

This sequence joins TRBV20-1 and TRBJ1-1; D is uncertain. This CDR3 comprises 9 residues. V lost 3 bases and J 6 bases, leaving 2 bases between the germline ends. The germline V gene encodes CDR1 DFQATT and CDR2 SNEGSKA (reference sequence). CDR3 loop: CSASPEAFF. CDR3 coding DNA: TGCAGTGCTAGCCCTGAAGCTTTCTTT.

The J gene is TRBJ2-7, the V gene TRBV7-8; tentatively, D is TRBD1 (5 bases). This CDR3 spans 15 amino acids. The V gene lost 1 base and the J gene lost 3 bases, with 13 bases spanning the gap. CDR1 and CDR2 from the germline V gene are SGHVS and FQNEAQ. CDR3 DNA: TGTGCCAGCAGCTTAGGGCAGTTCCAGGGCTACGAGCAGTACTTC. Encoded protein: CASSLGQFQGYEQYF.

V and J are TRBV3-1 and TRBJ1-1; TRBD1 matches 7 bases. After removal of 0 bases from V and 2 bases from J, the junction contained 3 bases not matched to a gene. This CDR3 is built from 15 residues. Looked up from germline, CDR1 is LGHDT and CDR2 is YNNKEL (reference sequence). CDR3 nucleotides: TGTGCCAGCAGCCAAGACCCAGGGGGTAACACTGAAGCTTTCTTT. Its translation is CASSQDPGGNTEAFF.

This chain uses TRBV7-9 with TRBJ2-5; TRBD2 matches 7 bases. V was pared by 3 bases and J by 3 bases, with 10 bases of the junction left unmatched. Germline CDR1 is SEHNR and CDR2 is FQNEAQ (reference sequence). The CDR3 runs 16 residues. CDR3 sequence reads: CASSFLYAGEEETQYF. As DNA, the CDR3 is TGTGCCAGCAGCTTTCTGTATGCGGGGGAAGAAGAGACCCAGTACTTC.

The rearrangement uses TRBV4-1 and TRBJ2-7; 8 nucleotides agree with TRBD1. Germline CDR1 is MGHRA and CDR2 is YSYEKL. The V gene end was trimmed by 0 bases and the J gene end by 2 bases; junction bases not matched to a gene: 3. The CDR3 consists of 15 residues. CDR3 in amino acids: CASSQETGVTYEQYF. In DNA form, the CDR3 reads TGCGCCAGCAGCCAAGAGACAGGGGTCACCTACGAGCAGTACTTC.

CDR3 DNA: TGTGCCAGCAGCGCCCTAGGGGCTGAAGCTTTCTTT. Translated: CASSALGAEAFF. The J gene is TRBJ1-1, the V gene TRBV9; perhaps TRBD1 as D (5 bases). CDR3 length: 12 residues. V gave up 3 bases and J gave up 6 bases, with 9 bases separating them. The germline V gene has CDR1 SGDLS and CDR2 YYNGEE.

The J gene is TRBJ1-1, the V gene TRBV27; D ambiguous. Germline V gene data show CDR1 as MNHEY and CDR2 as SMNVEV (reference sequence). Deletions cut 7 bases from V and 1 base from J, with 10 bases between. The CDR3 runs to 13 residues. Written as DNA, the CDR3 is TGTGCCAGCATGCCCCTGGCGAACACTGAAGCTTTCTTT. Translated, it gives CASMPLANTEAFF.

A single count supports this clonotype. The chain couples TRBV12-3 or TRBV12-4 to TRBJ2-1; TRBD1 aligns across 8 bases. This CDR3 has 14 residues. J lost 4 bases, V lost 9 bases, and 8 bases had no gene match. The CDR3 DNA follows: TGTGCCAGTTCGGGACAGGACCCGTACAATGAGCAGTTCTTC. This gives the protein CASSGQDPYNEQFF.

The chain is built from TRBV7-8 and TRBJ2-5; 7 bases match TRBD1. Looked up from germline, CDR1 is SGHVS and CDR2 is FQNEAQ. The junction had 6 bases not matched to a gene; V was cut back by 5 bases and J by 3 bases. There are 14 residues in the CDR3. CDR3 in amino acids: CASSPTGVEETQYF. The CDR3 coding sequence is TGTGCCAGCAGCCCCACAGGGGTCGAAGAGACCCAGTACTTC.

This chain links TRBV2 with TRBJ2-3; 7 positions agree with TRBD1. The CDR3 extends over 18 amino acids. Per germline, CDR1 SNHLY and CDR2 FYNNEI. V shed 5 bases and J 5 bases; nucleotides not matched to a gene: 19. The CDR3: CASSRTRDSESSRDTQYF. For the CDR3, the DNA is TGTGCCAGCAGTCGTACACGGGACAGTGAGTCTTCCAGAGATACGCAGTATTTT.

This clonotype occurred once. J is TRBJ2-3 and V is TRBV6-6, with D tentatively TRBD1 (5 bases). The CDR3 extends over 15 amino acids. V lost 4 bases and J 2 bases, leaving 13 bases between the germline ends. Per the germline V gene, CDR1 is MNHNY and CDR2 is SVGAGI (reference sequence). The CDR3 DNA follows: TGTGCCAGCAGTTCCTCTGACAGCTACACAGATACGCAGTATTTT. Protein: CASSSSDSYTDTQYF.

The chain has TRBV7-9 and TRBJ1-2; unclear D gene. There are 15 residues in the CDR3. CDR1 is SEHNR and CDR2 is FQNEAQ in the germline V gene (reference sequence). The ends were cut back, 0 bases at V and 2 bases at J, with 10 bases in the middle. The CDR3 here is CASSLARQENYGYTF. The DNA of the CDR3 is TGTGCCAGCAGCTTAGCGCGTCAGGAGAACTATGGCTACACCTTC.

The chain employs TRBV25-1 and TRBJ2-1; D is possibly TRBD1 (5 bases). This CDR3 spans 16 amino acids. V lost 3 bases, J lost 0 bases, and 12 bases lay in between. Per germline, CDR1 MGHDK and CDR2 SYGVNS. The CDR3 reads CASSEKADSSYNEQFF. CDR3 nucleotide sequence: TGTGCCAGCAGTGAGAAGGCAGACAGCTCCTACAATGAGCAGTTCTTC. The whole variable domain, remainder taken from reference TRBV25-1 and TRBJ2-1, is EADIYQTPRYLVIGTGKKITLECSQTMGHDKMYWYQQDPGMELHLIHYSYGVNSTEKGDLSSESTVSRIRTEHFPLTLESARPSHTSQYLCASSEKADSSYNEQFFGPGTRLTVL.

This chain uses TRBV3-1 with TRBJ2-7; 8 bases align to TRBD1. CDR3 length: 14 amino acids. The ends lost 1 base at V and 4 bases at J; junction bases unmatched: 3. The V gene's germline CDR1 is LGHDT and CDR2 YNNKEL (reference sequence). The CDR3 coding sequence is TGTGCCAGCAGCCAAGTGACAGGGGTATACGAGCAGTACTTC. This translates into CASSQVTGVYEQYF.

The chain couples TRBV4-3 to TRBJ1-2, with D unclear. Germline values: CDR1 LGHNA, CDR2 YSLEER. Trimming stripped 0 bases from V and 4 bases from J, with 6 bases between. This CDR3 has 13 residues. The CDR3 reads CASSQDPLYGYTF. The DNA for the CDR3 is TGCGCCAGCAGCCAAGACCCCCTCTATGGCTACACCTTC.

This chain links TRBV20-1 with TRBJ2-2, with TRBD1 matching 8 bases. V shed 0 bases and J 1 base; nucleotides not matched to a gene: 4. The CDR3 covers 16 residues. Germline lookup yields CDR1 DFQATT and CDR2 SNEGSKA (reference sequence). CDR3 nucleotide sequence: TGCAGTGCTAGAGATCGTGGACAGGGGAACACCGGGGAGCTGTTTTTT. Its protein is CSARDRGQGNTGELFF.

This rearrangement joins TRBV7-9 to TRBJ2-2; D is unresolved. Germline lookup yields CDR1 SEHNR and CDR2 FQNEAQ (reference sequence). The V end lost 4 bases, the J end lost 7 bases, and 7 bases lay between the germline ends. The CDR3 spans 12 residues. The DNA of the CDR3 is TGTGCCAGCAGCTCCGCCGACGGGGAGCTGTTTTTT. This gives the protein CASSSADGELFF.

This clonotype was seen a few times. The rearrangement links TRBV9 to TRBJ2-6; unclear D gene. This CDR3 region has 15 residues. V shed 0 bases and J shed 1 base, with 5 bases lying between them. Germline V gene sequence: CDR1 SGDLS, CDR2 YYNGEE. CDR3 sequence: CASSVGGSGANVLTF. In DNA form, the CDR3 reads TGTGCCAGCAGCGTAGGTGGGTCTGGGGCCAACGTCCTGACTTTC.

In nucleotides, the CDR3 is TGCAGCGTTGATCAGGGCAACACTGAAGCTTTCTTT. Translating it yields CSVDQGNTEAFF. The gene calls are TRBV29-1 and TRBJ1-1; the D gene is possibly TRBD1 (5 bases). This CDR3 comprises 12 residues. CDR1 SQVTM and CDR2 ANQGSEA come from the germline V gene. V gave up 3 bases and J gave up 2 bases, with 7 bases separating them.

V usage is TRBV15 and J usage is TRBJ2-3; TRBD1 or TRBD2 may be the D gene (6 bases each). Looked up from germline, CDR1 is LNHNV and CDR2 is YYDKDF (reference sequence). With 4 bases removed from V and 0 bases from J, the gap between germline ends came to 14 bases. This CDR3 spans 16 amino acids. In DNA, the CDR3 is TGTGCCACCAGCAACCCAGGGGAGGAGAGCACAGATACGCAGTATTTT. Translated: CATSNPGEESTDTQYF.

The chain recombines TRBV9 with TRBJ2-7; perhaps D is TRBD1 or TRBD2 (7 bases each). The germline gives CDR1 SGDLS, CDR2 YYNGEE. The CDR3 extends over 16 amino acids. V lost 4 bases and J 2 bases, leaving 19 bases between the germline ends. The CDR3 reads CASSRGGGTATYEQYF. The CDR3 DNA sequence: TGTGCCAGCAGCCGGGGAGGGGGGACAGCGACCTACGAGCAGTACTTC.

V is TRBV6-6 and J is TRBJ2-2; 7 bases align to TRBD2. CDR3 length equals 15 residues. The J segment lost 7 bases and the V segment lost 0 bases, leaving 5 bases of the junction unmatched. Germline V CDR1 and CDR2: MNHNY, SVGAGI (reference sequence). The CDR3 protein is CASSYSGGRVGELFF. DNA of the CDR3: TGTGCCAGCAGTTACTCTGGAGGGAGGGTCGGGGAGCTGTTTTTT.

This chain joins TRBV3-1 and TRBJ2-7, with D possibly matching TRBD2 (6 bases). Trimming stripped 0 bases from V and 0 bases from J, with 12 bases between. Germline CDR1 and CDR2: LGHDT and YNNKEL (reference sequence). The CDR3 spans 16 residues. The CDR3 DNA reads as TGTGCCAGCAGCCAAGAAACGAGCGGGCCCTCCTACGAGCAGTACTTC. Residues: CASSQETSGPSYEQYF.

The chain couples TRBV5-1 to TRBJ2-3, with D perhaps TRBD2 (5 bases). Germline V lookup: CDR1 SGHRS, CDR2 YFSETQ. The CDR3 consists of 14 residues. Deletions cut 4 bases from V and 2 bases from J, with 11 bases between. The CDR3 loop is CASSQIGDTDTQYF. DNA for the CDR3: TGCGCCAGCAGCCAAATCGGGGACACAGATACGCAGTATTTT. Full variable domain (rest looked up from reference TRBV5-1 and TRBJ2-3): KAGVTQTPRYLIKTRGQQVTLSCSPISGHRSVSWYQQTPGQGLQFLFEYFSETQRNKGNFPGRFSGRQFSNSRSEMNVSTLELGDSALYLCASSQIGDTDTQYFGPGTRLTVL.

This chain links TRBV20-1 with TRBJ2-3; 9 nucleotides align to TRBD2. The CDR3 totals 15 residues. J gave up 2 bases and V 6 bases, and 9 bases lay outside the gene matches. Per the germline V gene, CDR1 is DFQATT and CDR2 is SNEGSKA (reference sequence). For the CDR3, the DNA is TGCAGTGCCGCGAGTAGGGGACTAGCCACAGATACGCAGTATTTT. It is translated as CSAASRGLATDTQYF.

This chain joins TRBV11-3 and TRBJ2-1; D call uncertain. The CDR3 length is 12 residues. The V gene lost 3 bases and the J gene lost 6 bases, with 6 bases spanning the gap. Per the germline V gene, CDR1 is SGHNT and CDR2 is YENEEA. The CDR3 here is CASSFYGNEQFF. CDR3 sequence (DNA): TGTGCCAGCAGCTTCTATGGCAATGAGCAGTTCTTC.

This chain uses TRBV30 with TRBJ1-2, with D perhaps TRBD1 (5 bases). There are 14 residues in the CDR3. The germline V and J ends were trimmed by 2 bases and 1 base, with 11 bases remaining between them. Germline assignment: CDR1 GTSNPN and CDR2 SVGIG (reference sequence). CDR3 amino acids: CAWSSLGVNYGYTF. The DNA of the CDR3 is TGTGCCTGGAGTAGTTTAGGGGTTAACTATGGCTACACCTTC.

The J gene is TRBJ1-5, the V gene TRBV12-3 or TRBV12-4, with TRBD1 matching 8 bases. CDR3 length: 15 residues. V trimming: 7 bases; J trimming: 7 bases; junction bases outside the gene matches: 12. CDR3 nucleotides: TGTGCCAGCACGATAGAGCAGGGGGCGGAACAGCCCCAGCATTTT. Translating gives CASTIEQGAEQPQHF.